The 26 T cell receptor beta chains in this list originate from one sample, sequenced in a study of somatic mutations in cytotoxic T cells in rheumatoid arthritis. Sequenced by immunoSEQ multiplex PCR; TCRdb stores in-frame clones only, minus some. The table shows several thousand clones, with just under 80% occurring only once. The source material was CD8+ T cells sorted from blood. These receptors all come from an adult with rheumatoid arthritis.

This chain connects TRBV4-1 to TRBJ2-7, with a tentative D call TRBD1 (6 bases). This CDR3 has 13 residues. The V end was cut by 4 bases, the J end by 4 bases, with 11 bases between. Germline V gene data show CDR1 as MGHRA and CDR2 as YSYEKL. CDR3 in amino acids: CASSLGGNYEQYF. The CDR3 DNA follows: TGCGCCAGCAGCCTAGGGGGAAATTACGAGCAGTACTTC.

The V call is TRBV28, the J call TRBJ2-6, with D possibly being TRBD1 or TRBD2 (6 bases each). There are 16 residues in the CDR3. The germline V and J ends were trimmed by 7 bases and 3 bases, with 16 bases remaining between them. Germline-derived CDR1 and CDR2 are MDHEN and SYDVKM. DNA of the CDR3: TGTGCCAGCACCGGGGGCTCTTTTGGTGGGGCCAACGTCCTGACTTTC. Its translation is CASTGGSFGGANVLTF.

J is TRBJ1-5 and V is TRBV6-1; a weak D match, TRBD1 (5 bases). V lost 4 bases to trimming and J lost 8 bases, with 15 bases between them. CDR3 size: 14 residues. CDR1 is MNHNS, CDR2 SASEGT, per germline. The CDR3 protein is CASSATDMNKPQHF. CDR3 coding DNA: TGTGCCAGCAGTGCGACAGACATGAATAAGCCCCAGCATTTT.

This clone occurred a few times. The chain is built from TRBV7-9 and TRBJ2-1, with D possibly TRBD1 on 6 matching bases. Germline CDR1 and CDR2: SEHNR and FQNEAQ (reference sequence). Trimming cost V 2 bases and J 8 bases, with 10 bases left between them. The length of the CDR3 is 13 residues. CDR3 protein: CASSLRGIDEQFF. CDR3 sequence (DNA): TGTGCCAGCAGCTTAAGGGGGATCGATGAGCAGTTCTTC.

The genes are TRBV2 and TRBJ2-3; 9 nucleotides match TRBD1. Germline CDR1 and CDR2: SNHLY and FYNNEI. The ends lost 2 bases at V and 0 bases at J; junction bases unmatched: 9. The CDR3 runs 18 residues. In DNA, the CDR3 is TGTGCCAGCAGTGAAAGGACAGGGGCGACCCCTAGCACAGATACGCAGTATTTT. The encoded protein is CASSERTGATPSTDTQYF.

V is TRBV19 and J is TRBJ1-1; 10 positions agree with TRBD1. Looked up from germline, CDR1 is LNHDA and CDR2 is SQIVND (reference sequence). V was pared by 7 bases and J by 7 bases, with 12 bases of the junction left unmatched. The CDR3 totals 15 residues. As DNA, the CDR3 is TGTGCCAGTAAAAACCCCTCGACAGGGGGCGGTGAAGCTTTCTTT. Translating it yields CASKNPSTGGGEAFF.

The CDR3 reads CASSQTGGTEAFF. CDR3 DNA sequence: TGTGCCAGCAGTCAGACAGGGGGCACCGAAGCTTTCTTT. The V call is TRBV6-5, the J call TRBJ1-1; 10 bases line up with TRBD1. Per germline, CDR1 MNHEY and CDR2 SVGAGI. With V trimmed by 5 bases and J by 8 bases, 5 bases remained unmatched. This CDR3 comprises 13 residues.

This chain connects TRBV4-1 to TRBJ2-2; 7 nucleotides align to TRBD1. V trimming: 0 bases; J trimming: 2 bases; junction bases outside the gene matches: 0. The CDR3 extends over 15 amino acids. Germline-derived CDR1 and CDR2 are MGHRA and YSYEKL. CDR3 nucleotide sequence: TGCGCCAGCAGCCAAGAAGGGGGCAACACCGGGGAGCTGTTTTTT. Translation: CASSQEGGNTGELFF.

In this sample, this clone turned up once. This chain connects TRBV4-2 to TRBJ2-2, with TRBD2 matching over 8 bases. This CDR3 is built from 16 residues. V lost 0 bases to trimming and J lost 4 bases; unmatched junction nucleotides: 4. Germline V gene data show CDR1 as LGHNA and CDR2 as YNFKEQ. The CDR3 reads CASSQDLTSVTGELFF. The CDR3, as DNA: TGTGCCAGCAGCCAAGATTTGACTAGCGTCACCGGGGAGCTGTTTTTT.

This clone was counted once. This chain joins TRBV4-1 and TRBJ1-5; D not resolved. This CDR3 is built from 13 residues. Looked up from germline, CDR1 is MGHRA and CDR2 is YSYEKL. V was clipped by 0 bases and J by 7 bases, with 7 bases between them. Written as DNA, the CDR3 is TGCGCCAGCAGCCAAGATCCCGGGCAGCCCCAGCATTTT. Its translation: CASSQDPGQPQHF.

This rearrangement joins TRBV27 to TRBJ2-1; 7 positions match TRBD2. The V gene end was trimmed by 1 base and the J gene end by 8 bases; junction bases not matched to a gene: 14. This CDR3 region has 17 residues. Germline V gene lookup returns CDR1 MNHEY and CDR2 SMNVEV (reference sequence). The CDR3: CASSLWARGLFGDEQFF. CDR3 DNA: TGTGCCAGCAGTTTATGGGCCCGGGGACTATTCGGGGATGAGCAGTTCTTC.

The chain joins TRBV7-9 to TRBJ1-2; the match to TRBD1 covers 8 bases. This CDR3 is 14 amino acids long. CDR1 is SEHNR and CDR2 is FQNEAQ in the germline V gene (reference sequence). Germline trimming cut 2 bases from V and 4 bases from J; bases unmatched to any gene: 3. The CDR3 loop is CASSLPGTGYGYTF. In DNA, the CDR3 is TGTGCCAGCAGCTTACCCGGGACAGGCTATGGCTACACCTTC.

V gene TRBV5-5 combines with J gene TRBJ1-4; 9 bases line up with TRBD1. V shed 4 bases and J 7 bases; nucleotides not matched to a gene: 8. Germline lookup yields CDR1 SGHKS and CDR2 YYEKEE (reference sequence). This CDR3 comprises 15 residues. The CDR3 DNA reads as TGTGCCAGCAGCGGGGACAGGGTGGTTTCTGAAAAACTGTTTTTT. This codes for CASSGDRVVSEKLFF.

V is TRBV23-1 and J is TRBJ1-5; 7 bases fit TRBD1. TRBV23-1 is an ORF for which the function is uncertain. The ends lost 0 bases at V and 3 bases at J; junction bases unmatched: 5. This CDR3 comprises 16 residues. The CDR3 region has the DNA TGCGCCAGCAGTCAATCTGGGGACAGATTCAATCAGCCCCAGCATTTT. It encodes CASSQSGDRFNQPQHF.

This chain links TRBV5-5 with TRBJ1-1; perhaps TRBD1 as D (6 bases). The germline CDR1 and CDR2 sequences are SGHKS and YYEKEE (reference sequence). The ends were cut back, 3 bases at V and 5 bases at J, with 14 bases in the middle. The CDR3 spans 14 residues. The CDR3 DNA follows: TGTGCCAGCAGCTACGTACTAGGGGGAACTGAAGCTTTCTTT. It specifies CASSYVLGGTEAFF.

This clone occurred a few times. J is TRBJ2-1 and V is TRBV20-1; 7 bases align to TRBD2. CDR3 length: 11 amino acids. Germline trimming cut 6 bases from V and 8 bases from J; bases unmatched to any gene: 4. Germline-derived CDR1 and CDR2 are DFQATT and SNEGSKA (reference sequence). The CDR3 nucleotides are TGCAGTGCCGACCTAGCGGATGAGCAGTTCTTC. As protein: CSADLADEQFF.

The CDR3 nucleotides are TGTGCCAGCAGCTTGCAGGGAAGGGATACGCAGTATTTT. Encoded protein: CASSLQGRDTQYF. The J gene is TRBJ2-3, the V gene TRBV7-2, with TRBD1 as a possible D gene (5 bases). Trimming stripped 3 bases from V and 6 bases from J, with 10 bases between. Germline V gene lookup returns CDR1 SGHTA and CDR2 FQGNSA. This CDR3 contains 13 residues.

The chain is built from TRBV5-6 and TRBJ2-5, with D perhaps given as TRBD1 or TRBD2 (6 bases each). The germline V gene encodes CDR1 SGHDT and CDR2 YYEEEE. This CDR3 contains 13 residues. V lost 0 bases and J lost 5, with 8 bases in between. Here the CDR3 reads CASSLGGGETQYF. In DNA form, the CDR3 reads TGTGCCAGCAGCTTGGGAGGGGGGGAGACCCAGTACTTC.

The CDR3 loop is CASSPFSHLSKNIQYF. The DNA for the CDR3 is TGTGCCAGCAGCCCCTTCTCACATCTATCCAAAAACATTCAGTACTTC. The chain has TRBV27 and TRBJ2-4; D uncertain. This CDR3 comprises 16 residues. Trimming cost V 6 bases and J 2 bases, with 17 bases left between them. Germline V gene sequence: CDR1 MNHEY, CDR2 SMNVEV (reference sequence).

This clone has just one count. The chain employs TRBV4-1 and TRBJ2-2; TRBD1 aligns across 7 bases. The V segment lost 2 bases and the J segment 7 bases; nucleotides outside the gene matches: 10. Germline V gene lookup returns CDR1 MGHRA and CDR2 YSYEKL. The CDR3 has 16 residues. DNA of the CDR3: TGCGCCAGCAGCCAACGAGGACAGGCTTACAACGGGGAGCTGTTTTTT. It specifies CASSQRGQAYNGELFF.

This clone occurred a few times. The chain uses TRBV7-9 and TRBJ1-1, with D possibly TRBD1 on 5 matching bases. Trimming shortened V by 5 bases and J by 3 bases, and 13 bases separated the two germline ends. The CDR3 is made up of 14 amino acids. Germline V lookup: CDR1 SEHNR, CDR2 FQNEAQ (reference sequence). CDR3 DNA sequence: TGTGCCAGCAGCCGGCAGGGTCGGGACACTGAAGCTTTCTTT. It specifies CASSRQGRDTEAFF.

This clone has a handful of counts. V gene TRBV2 combines with J gene TRBJ2-1; 9 bases align to TRBD2. Germline V gene lookup returns CDR1 SNHLY and CDR2 FYNNEI. The junction had 10 bases not matched to a gene; V was cut back by 6 bases and J by 4 bases. The CDR3 is 16 amino acids. The CDR3 bases are TGTGCCAGCAGCTGGGGCGTAGCGGGAGCTTACAATGAGCAGTTCTTC. Translating gives CASSWGVAGAYNEQFF.

The genes are TRBV29-1 and TRBJ2-7, with D unresolved. Germline V gene sequence: CDR1 SQVTM, CDR2 ANQGSEA. Trimming took off 0 bases at V and 3 bases at J, with 6 bases between the two ends. The CDR3 is made up of 12 amino acids. The CDR3 DNA sequence: TGCAGCGTTGAAGATGGCGGCTACGAGCAGTACTTC. This codes for CSVEDGGYEQYF.

The rearrangement uses TRBV9 and TRBJ1-1; no clear D gene. Per germline, CDR1 SGDLS and CDR2 YYNGEE. The CDR3 has 15 residues. V gave up 0 bases and J gave up 0 bases, with 9 bases separating them. The CDR3 spells CASSVVISLNTEAFF. The CDR3 DNA follows: TGTGCCAGCAGCGTAGTGATTAGTCTGAACACTGAAGCTTTCTTT.

V gene TRBV11-1 combines with J gene TRBJ2-3; D remains unclear. The CDR3 loop spans 16 amino acids. V lost 2 bases, J lost 0 bases, and 12 bases lay in between. The germline gives CDR1 SGHAT, CDR2 FQDESV (reference sequence). This CDR3 is CASSLYLQSSTDTQYF. CDR3 bases: TGTGCCAGCAGCTTATACCTACAGAGTAGCACAGATACGCAGTATTTT.

Only one count was recorded for this clone. This chain joins TRBV4-1 and TRBJ1-1; D is perhaps TRBD1 (6 bases). The germline V and J ends were trimmed by 1 base and 9 bases, with 12 bases remaining between them. Germline CDR1 and CDR2: MGHRA and YSYEKL. CDR3 length: 13 amino acids. CDR3 amino acids: CASSQVGTYQAFF. CDR3 DNA sequence: TGCGCCAGCAGCCAAGTCGGGACATATCAAGCTTTCTTT.